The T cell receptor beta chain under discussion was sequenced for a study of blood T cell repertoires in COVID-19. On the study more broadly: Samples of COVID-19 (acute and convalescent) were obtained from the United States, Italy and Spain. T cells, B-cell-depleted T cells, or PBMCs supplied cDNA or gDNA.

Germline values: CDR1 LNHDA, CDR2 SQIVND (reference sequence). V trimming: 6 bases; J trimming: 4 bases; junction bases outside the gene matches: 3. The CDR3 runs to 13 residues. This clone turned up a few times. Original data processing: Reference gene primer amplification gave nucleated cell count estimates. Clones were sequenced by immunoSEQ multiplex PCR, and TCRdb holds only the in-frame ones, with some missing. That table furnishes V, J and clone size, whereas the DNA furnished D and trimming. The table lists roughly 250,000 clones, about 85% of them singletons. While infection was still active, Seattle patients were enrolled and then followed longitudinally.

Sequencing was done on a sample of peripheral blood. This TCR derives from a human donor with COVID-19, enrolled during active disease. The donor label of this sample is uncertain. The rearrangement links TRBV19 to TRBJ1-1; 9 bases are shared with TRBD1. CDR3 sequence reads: CASRTDRGTEAFF. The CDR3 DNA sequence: TGTGCCAGTAGGACGGACAGGGGCACTGAAGCTTTCTTT.